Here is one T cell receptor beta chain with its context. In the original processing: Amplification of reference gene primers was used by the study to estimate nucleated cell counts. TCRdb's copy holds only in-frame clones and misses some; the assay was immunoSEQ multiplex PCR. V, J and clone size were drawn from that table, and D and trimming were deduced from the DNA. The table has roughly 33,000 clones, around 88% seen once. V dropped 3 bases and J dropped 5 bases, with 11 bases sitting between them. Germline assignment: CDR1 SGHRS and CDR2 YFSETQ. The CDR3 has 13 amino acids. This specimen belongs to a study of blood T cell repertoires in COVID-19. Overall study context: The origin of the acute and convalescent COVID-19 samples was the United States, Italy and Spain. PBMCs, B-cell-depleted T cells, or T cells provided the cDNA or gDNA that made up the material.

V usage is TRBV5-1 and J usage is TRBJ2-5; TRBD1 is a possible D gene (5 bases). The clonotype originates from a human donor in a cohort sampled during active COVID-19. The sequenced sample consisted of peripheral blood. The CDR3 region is CASSSDTYETQYF. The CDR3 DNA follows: TGCGCCAGCAGCTCGGACACGTACGAGACCCAGTACTTC.